This T cell receptor beta chain stems from a study of shared clonotypes between healthy human individuals. Regarding the study as a whole: The study drew on few donors, limiting represented genetic and exposure-history diversity. Despite large depth, rarefaction showed incomplete sorted-subset sequencing.

Points on this clone: Its antigen is unknown.

The CDR3 sequence is 15 residues long. Germline values: CDR1 SGHRS, CDR2 YFSETQ. The V gene lost 1 base and the J gene lost 0 bases, with 10 bases spanning the gap. Study processing details: Without quality scores, immunoSEQ junctional reads could not be filtered like full-length reads. Sequencing used immunoSEQ multiplex PCR; TCRdb keeps in-frame clones, though not all of them. The V and J calls and clone size are taken from that table; D and trimming were inferred from the DNA. The profile shows some 2,100,000 clones, almost 96% of them singletons. The rearrangement links TRBV5-1 to TRBJ1-1; D gene unclear. The receptor was isolated from a man aged 18 to 30 in good health. Sequenced input: naive CD4+ T cells sorted from blood. Subset specified: CD45RA+ positively selected. CDR3 protein: CASSLIVGVNTEAFF. CDR3 nucleotides: TGCGCCAGCAGCTTGATTGTTGGGGTGAACACTGAAGCTTTCTTT.